These 12 T cell receptor beta chains share one sample of origin, sequenced in a study of identical twins. TCRdb fed the 5' RACE reads into MiXCR, producing one record per CDR3 protein. The sample records roughly 1,500,000 distinct CDR3 sequences, 32% being singletons. What was sequenced was cord blood. The source of these receptors is a newborn girl in good health.

The chain recombines TRBV4-1 with TRBJ2-7, with 7 bases lining up with TRBD1. The CDR3 runs 19 residues. CDR1 and CDR2 from the germline V gene are MGHRA and YSYEKL. Trimming took 3 bases from V and 5 from J; bases not matched to a gene: 22. CDR3 DNA: TGCGCCAGCAGCCACCTTTTCCCCAGGTATCAGGGGGAATCCAACGAGCAGTACTTC. Protein: CASSHLFPRYQGESNEQYF.

The table lists this clonotype with a few counts. At one end the junction does not follow the germline gene, possibly because of a read error. The chain couples TRBV7-2 to TRBJ2-1; TRBD2 agrees at 7 bases. This CDR3 comprises 14 residues. Germline V gene data show CDR1 as SGHTA and CDR2 as FQGNSA. The CDR3 DNA follows: TGTGCCAGCAGCGTAGCGGGTAATTGGAATGAGCAGTTCTTC. Translation: CASSVAGNWNEQFF.

As regards this clonotype: One end of the junction varies from germline; a read error may be responsible. This chain joins TRBV5-6 and TRBJ1-2, with unresolved D. This CDR3 contains 12 residues. In germline, CDR1 is SGHDT, CDR2 YYEEEE. The CDR3 coding sequence is TGTGACAGCAGCTTGACTGGGAGGAGCTACACCTTC. This gives the protein CDSSLTGRSYTF.

This chain links TRBV3-1 with TRBJ2-1; D is unclear. CDR1 LGHDT and CDR2 YNNKEL come from the germline V gene (reference sequence). This CDR3 has 15 amino acids. Trimming stripped 1 base from V and 0 bases from J, with 7 bases between. The CDR3 nucleotides are TGTGCCAGCAGCCAAGGAGTGGTCTCCTACAATGAGCAGTTCTTC. This sequence encodes CASSQGVVSYNEQFF.

CDR3 in amino acids: CAFGGGTDTQYF. CDR3 bases: TGTGCCTTCGGGGGGGGCACAGATACGCAGTATTTT. This chain uses TRBV2 with TRBJ2-3, with 8 positions matching TRBD2. The CDR3 totals 12 residues. V was clipped by 11 bases and J by 1 base; unmatched bases: 2. The germline V gene encodes CDR1 SNHLY and CDR2 FYNNEI.

The chain joins TRBV6-1 to TRBJ1-1; D may be TRBD1 (5 bases). This CDR3 is built from 14 residues. The germline CDR1 and CDR2 sequences are MNHNS and SASEGT. V lost 0 bases, J lost 1 base, and 6 bases lay in between. Written as DNA, the CDR3 is TGTGCCAGCAGTGAAGCTGGGACGAACACTGAAGCTTTCTTT. This sequence encodes CASSEAGTNTEAFF.

This clonotype has a count of ten or more. It is unclear where the CDR3 begins or ends on the DNA, so no DNA is shown, and the CDR3 is as TCRdb lists it. The chain couples TRBV2 to TRBJ2-1; the DNA was not used to check the table's D call, TRBD1. Including both end residues, the CDR3 is 13 amino acids long. Germline V gene sequence: CDR1 SNHLY, CDR2 FYNNEI. The CDR3 reads CASIRQGISAQFF.

This clonotype was picked up a small number of times. The genes are TRBV20-1 and TRBJ2-3; 13 positions agree with TRBD2. Unmatched junction bases numbered 3, after V lost 6 bases and J lost 6 bases. The CDR3 totals 13 residues. Per the germline V gene, CDR1 is DFQATT and CDR2 is SNEGSKA (reference sequence). Written as DNA, the CDR3 is TGCAGTGCGCGGACTAGCGGGAGCGATACGCAGTATTTT. Amino acids: CSARTSGSDTQYF.

The genes are TRBV20-1 and TRBJ2-1, with D tentatively TRBD2 (6 bases). V lost 5 bases and J 0 bases, leaving 17 bases between the germline ends. The CDR3 contains 16 residues. CDR1 and CDR2 (germline): DFQATT, SNEGSKA (reference sequence). CDR3 protein: CSAVISGRSSYNEQFF. In nucleotides, the CDR3 is TGCAGTGCTGTTATTAGCGGCCGGAGCTCCTACAATGAGCAGTTCTTC.

The table lists this clonotype with many counts. The chain has TRBV4-2 and TRBJ2-7; D is undetermined. This CDR3 comprises 14 residues. V lost 0 bases, J lost 0 bases, and 6 bases lay in between. Germline CDR1 and CDR2: LGHNA and YNFKEQ. The chain's CDR3 is CASSQDYSSYEQYF. The CDR3 nucleotides are TGTGCCAGCAGCCAAGATTACAGCTCCTACGAGCAGTACTTC.

This clonotype was found a few times. The gene calls are TRBV5-1 and TRBJ1-2, with 8 bases that match TRBD1. The germline gives CDR1 SGHRS, CDR2 YFSETQ. The V and J ends lost 4 bases and 4 bases, in that order; junction bases with no gene match: 12. The CDR3 extends over 16 amino acids. The CDR3 reads CASSAGQGGGPYGYTF. The CDR3 region has the DNA TGCGCCAGCAGCGCCGGACAGGGAGGGGGTCCCTATGGCTACACCTTC. Supplemented by reference TRBV5-1 and TRBJ1-2, the full variable domain reads KAGVTQTPRYLIKTRGQQVTLSCSPISGHRSVSWYQQTPGQGLQFLFEYFSETQRNKGNFPGRFSGRQFSNSRSEMNVSTLELGDSALYLCASSAGQGGGPYGYTFGSGTRLTVV.

This clonotype was seen a few times. J is TRBJ2-7 and V is TRBV15; tentative D call: TRBD2 (7 bases). Trimming removed 6 bases from V and 2 bases from J, with 20 bases in between. The CDR3 sequence is 16 residues long. The germline V gene encodes CDR1 LNHNV and CDR2 YYDKDF (reference sequence). The CDR3 DNA reads TGTGCCACCAGTCGACCCGGATTAGGGGGGGCCTACGAGCAGTACTTC. Its translation is CATSRPGLGGAYEQYF.